The 27 T cell receptor beta chains below come from one sample, sequenced in a study of CD8+CD57+ T cells in acquired aplastic anemia. Genomic DNA provided the template from which TCR beta VDJ and CDR3 profiles were obtained. From the reads, TCRdb called clonotypes with MiXCR, one entry per CDR3 protein. The sample contains 400,000 to 500,000 distinct CDR3 sequences, around 68% of which appear only once. Sequencing input: sorted CD4+, CD8+, or CD8+CD57+ T cells (not recorded which) from PBMCs. These receptors were obtained from a human donor in good health, serving as a control.

This clonotype was seen ten or more times. The chain uses TRBV5-1 and TRBJ2-1; D not resolved. Germline V gene lookup returns CDR1 SGHRS and CDR2 YFSETQ. The V gene lost 1 base and the J gene lost 6 bases, with 8 bases spanning the gap. This CDR3 has 13 amino acids. The CDR3, as DNA: TGCGCCAGCAGCTTGACGGGCCTCAATGAGCAGTTCTTC. Protein product: CASSLTGLNEQFF.

This clonotype was seen many times. This chain uses TRBV20-1 with TRBJ1-2, with 7 bases identical to TRBD1. Germline V gene lookup returns CDR1 DFQATT and CDR2 SNEGSKA (reference sequence). The CDR3 is made up of 12 amino acids. V shed 5 bases, J shed 7 bases, and the junction held 7 bases outside the gene matches. CDR3 bases: TGCAGTGCTCGACAGCCAGGGGGTGGCTACACCTTC. This codes for CSARQPGGGYTF.

The chain has TRBV6-5 and TRBJ1-5; D gene uncertain. Per the germline V gene, CDR1 is MNHEY and CDR2 is SVGAGI. The CDR3 is made up of 17 amino acids. The V end lost 5 bases, the J end lost 0 bases, and 17 bases lay between the germline ends. CDR3 nucleotide sequence: TGTGCCAGCAGTATAATTGAGGCCCCCGGTAGCAATCAGCCCCAGCATTTT. Its protein is CASSIIEAPGSNQPQHF.

The sample holds many counts of this clonotype. V is TRBV3-1 and J is TRBJ2-7; a weak D match, TRBD2 (5 bases). The germline V gene encodes CDR1 LGHDT and CDR2 YNNKEL (reference sequence). Deletions cut 0 bases from V and 3 bases from J, with 6 bases between. This CDR3 is 13 amino acids long. In DNA form, the CDR3 reads TGTGCCAGCAGCCAAGACGGGGTCTACGAGCAGTACTTC. It translates to CASSQDGVYEQYF.

This clonotype was detected many times. This chain links TRBV19 with TRBJ1-1, with D tentatively TRBD1 (5 bases). With 8 bases removed from V and 3 bases from J, the gap between germline ends came to 10 bases. Germline CDR1 and CDR2: LNHDA and SQIVND (reference sequence). This CDR3 spans 12 amino acids. The CDR3 region has the DNA TGTGCCAGTGACACGGGACACACTGAAGCTTTCTTT. Its translation: CASDTGHTEAFF.

The chain is built from TRBV7-9 and TRBJ2-1; perhaps TRBD2 as D (5 bases). V lost 2 bases and J 16 bases, leaving 24 bases between the germline ends. The germline V gene encodes CDR1 SEHNR and CDR2 FQNEAQ (reference sequence). The CDR3 is made up of 15 amino acids. CDR3 bases: TGTGCCAGCAGCTTACCCGCCTTTCGGGGAGCTAACTATTTCTTC. Protein sequence: CASSLPAFRGANYFF.

The chain recombines TRBV9 with TRBJ1-2; unclear D gene. The CDR3 contains 15 residues. The V and J ends lost 4 bases and 12 bases respectively, with 25 bases between them. Germline assignment: CDR1 SGDLS and CDR2 YYNGEE. CDR3 region: CASSLGPGHAYDHTF. The CDR3 coding sequence is TGTGCCAGCAGCCTTGGACCGGGTCACGCCTATGACCACACCTTC.

CDR3 loop: CASIITVSTGELFF. CDR3 nucleotide sequence: TGTGCCAGCATTATTACAGTAAGCACCGGGGAGCTGTTTTTT. The rearrangement joins TRBV6-2 or TRBV6-3 to TRBJ2-2; D call uncertain. With 7 bases removed from V and 4 bases from J, the gap between germline ends came to 13 bases. CDR1 is MNHEY, CDR2 SVGEGT, per germline. The CDR3 totals 14 residues.

The gene calls are TRBV20-1 and TRBJ1-2; no reliable D call. The ends were cut back, 6 bases at V and 6 bases at J, with 20 bases in the middle. The germline V gene has CDR1 DFQATT and CDR2 SNEGSKA (reference sequence). This CDR3 has 14 residues. The CDR3 loop is CSATLTPNYDGYTF. In nucleotides, the CDR3 is TGCAGTGCCACCTTGACCCCCAACTATGATGGCTACACCTTC.

V is TRBV7-9 and J is TRBJ2-1, with D perhaps given as TRBD1 or TRBD2 (7 bases each). Between the trimmed V and J ends, which lost 10 bases and 12 bases, there was a span of 28 bases. The CDR3 runs to 15 residues. Germline V gene data show CDR1 as SEHNR and CDR2 as FQNEAQ (reference sequence). The CDR3 loop is CATRRRGGGGHRQFF. Here the CDR3 DNA reads TGTGCCACCCGTCGGCGAGGGGGCGGGGGTCATCGGCAGTTCTTC. Full variable domain (remainder filled in from reference TRBV7-9 and TRBJ2-1): DTGVSQNPRHKITKRGQNVTFRCDPISEHNRLYWYRQTLGQGPEFLTYFQNEAQLEKSRLLSDRFSAERPKGSFSTLEIQRTEQGDSAMYLCATRRRGGGGHRQFFGPGTRLTVL.

The rearrangement uses TRBV20-1 and TRBJ1-5, with D unclear. The V and J ends lost 6 bases and 7 bases respectively, with 4 bases between them. The CDR3 is 9 amino acids. Germline lookup yields CDR1 DFQATT and CDR2 SNEGSKA (reference sequence). CDR3 in amino acids: CSARQPQHF. The DNA of the CDR3 is TGCAGTGCCCGCCAGCCCCAGCATTTT.

The V and J genes are TRBV20-1 and TRBJ2-3; 8 nucleotides agree with TRBD2. CDR3 size: 14 residues. V trimming: 1 base; J trimming: 9 bases; junction bases outside the gene matches: 9. Germline V gene data show CDR1 as DFQATT and CDR2 as SNEGSKA (reference sequence). The CDR3 DNA reads TGCAGTGCTAGAGGGCGAGCGGGGGACGGCACGCAGTATTTT. It specifies CSARGRAGDGTQYF.

In its sample, this clonotype was seen many times. CDR3 sequence (DNA): TGCAGCGTTCCTGATTCCACCGGGGAGCTGTTTTTT. It yields the protein CSVPDSTGELFF. The genes are TRBV29-1 and TRBJ2-2; D gene ambiguous. The CDR3 totals 12 residues. Germline assignment: CDR1 SQVTM and CDR2 ANQGSEA. Trimming removed 5 bases from V and 4 bases from J, with 8 bases in between.

The J gene is TRBJ1-2, the V gene TRBV12-3 or TRBV12-4; no reliable D call. The CDR3 loop spans 14 amino acids. Trimming stripped 5 bases from V and 4 bases from J, with 14 bases between. CDR3 in DNA: TGTGCCAGCAGTCTGGAGGGCAGATTCTATGGCTACACCTTC. It specifies CASSLEGRFYGYTF.

This clonotype was recorded many times. The J gene is TRBJ2-7, the V gene TRBV11-2; D perhaps matches TRBD1 (5 bases). Per the germline V gene, CDR1 is SGHAT and CDR2 is FQNNGV. The CDR3 totals 15 residues. The germline V and J ends were trimmed by 5 bases and 4 bases, with 18 bases remaining between them. The CDR3 DNA reads as TGTGCCAGCAGCCGTGACAGAGAAGTATCATACGAGCAGTACTTC. Translated, it gives CASSRDREVSYEQYF.

This rearrangement joins TRBV5-4 to TRBJ2-2; D remains ambiguous. Trimming removed 0 bases at V and 5 bases at J, with 5 bases between. From germline, CDR1 is SGHNT and CDR2 YYREEE (reference sequence). This CDR3 is built from 13 residues. CDR3 protein: CASSLATTGELFF. The CDR3 coding sequence is TGTGCCAGCAGCTTGGCGACTACCGGGGAGCTGTTTTTT. Based on the CDR3 plus reference TRBV5-4 and TRBJ2-2, the full variable domain is ETGVTQSPTHLIKTRGQQVTLRCSSQSGHNTVSWYQQALGQGPQFIFQYYREEENGRGNFPPRFSGLQFPNYSSELNVNALELDDSALYLCASSLATTGELFFGEGSRLTVL.

The rearrangement joins TRBV20-1 to TRBJ1-5; D is unclear. Germline CDR1 DFQATT, CDR2 SNEGSKA (reference sequence). There are 14 residues in the CDR3. V lost 6 bases and J 0 bases, leaving 12 bases between the germline ends. The CDR3 bases are TGCAGTGCAGAAACGGGTTATAGCAATCAGCCCCAGCATTTT. Its translation: CSAETGYSNQPQHF.

CDR3 coding DNA: TGTGCCAGCAGCTTCGGGACGAGGGTGGGCTACACCTTC. It yields the protein CASSFGTRVGYTF. The rearrangement joins TRBV7-2 to TRBJ1-2; a possible D gene is TRBD1 (5 bases). The V end was cut by 3 bases, the J end by 8 bases, with 13 bases between. Germline V CDR1 and CDR2: SGHTA, FQGNSA. The CDR3 runs 13 residues.

There are many counts of this clonotype. The J gene is TRBJ1-2, the V gene TRBV7-2; no clear D. V was shortened by 1 base and J by 2 bases, with 8 bases between the two germline ends. Germline CDR1 reads SGHTA; CDR2 reads FQGNSA. This CDR3 has 14 residues. DNA of the CDR3: TGTGCCAGCAGCTTAGATCCAAGGAACTATGGCTACACCTTC. It codes for CASSLDPRNYGYTF.

The V gene is TRBV29-1, the J gene TRBJ2-7; D is uncertain. Per the germline V gene, CDR1 is SQVTM and CDR2 is ANQGSEA. The V and J ends lost 7 bases and 0 bases respectively, with 10 bases between them. This CDR3 has 12 amino acids. CDR3 residues: CSGGYSSYEQYF. CDR3 in DNA: TGCAGCGGGGGATATAGCTCCTACGAGCAGTACTTC.

In this sample, this clonotype turned up many times. This sequence joins TRBV20-1 and TRBJ1-5, with a weak D call TRBD1 (6 bases). V lost 6 bases and J lost 9, with 18 bases in between. Germline-derived CDR1 and CDR2 are DFQATT and SNEGSKA (reference sequence). The CDR3 has 13 amino acids. CDR3 sequence: CSAAWGGPGPQHF. In nucleotides, the CDR3 is TGCAGTGCGGCCTGGGGGGGCCCTGGGCCCCAGCATTTT.

This clonotype came up once. Relative to the germline gene, one junction end is altered; a read error may explain this. The chain uses TRBV2 and TRBJ2-7; TRBD1 or TRBD2 may be the D gene (5 bases each). The V gene's germline CDR1 is SNHLY and CDR2 FYNNEI. The CDR3 spans 16 residues. CDR3 sequence: CASSYKGARQPQHQCF. CDR3 nucleotide sequence: TGTGCCAGCAGCTATAAGGGAGCGCGACAGCCCCAGCATCAGTGCTTC.

This clonotype was seen at least ten times. The chain carries TRBV10-2 and TRBJ1-4; a weak D match, TRBD1 (6 bases). Trimming left V 4 bases short and J 8 bases short, with 14 bases between. Per germline, CDR1 WSHSY and CDR2 SAAADI. The CDR3 consists of 14 residues. The CDR3 DNA sequence: TGCGCCAGCAGTGTAAATCCGCAGGGGGAAAAACTGTTTTTT. This gives the protein CASSVNPQGEKLFF.

The chain has TRBV5-1 and TRBJ2-2; tentatively, D is TRBD2 (6 bases). This CDR3 is 13 amino acids long. V was clipped by 2 bases and J by 7 bases, with 9 bases between them. CDR1 is SGHRS and CDR2 is YFSETQ in the germline V gene. This chain's CDR3 is CASSFEGGGELFF. CDR3 nucleotide sequence: TGCGCCAGCAGCTTCGAGGGAGGCGGGGAGCTGTTTTTT. Combining the CDR3 with reference TRBV5-1 and TRBJ2-2 gives the whole variable domain KAGVTQTPRYLIKTRGQQVTLSCSPISGHRSVSWYQQTPGQGLQFLFEYFSETQRNKGNFPGRFSGRQFSNSRSEMNVSTLELGDSALYLCASSFEGGGELFFGEGSRLTVL.

This clonotype was picked up many times. The chain combines TRBV30 with TRBJ1-5; 9 bases line up with TRBD1. V gave up 1 base and J gave up 5 bases; unmatched junction bases: 3. CDR1 and CDR2 from the germline V gene are GTSNPN and SVGIG (reference sequence). The CDR3 is 14 residues long. CDR3 DNA sequence: TGTGCCTGGAGTGCGGACAGGGGATATCAGCCCCAGCATTTT. Translating it yields CAWSADRGYQPQHF.

At least ten counts were recorded for this clonotype. At one boundary the junction diverges from the germline segment, which might be a read error. In DNA form, the CDR3 reads TGTGCTAGCAGCCCGGGACAGGGAACGAACACCGGGGAGCTGTTTTTT. This codes for CASSPGQGTNTGELFF. The chain links TRBV7-7 to TRBJ2-2; 9 bases line up with TRBD1. Germline CDR1 is SSHAT and CDR2 is FNYEAQ (reference sequence). The CDR3 has 16 residues.

The V call is TRBV7-9, the J call TRBJ2-2; 10 nucleotides line up with TRBD1. V lost 8 bases, J lost 4 bases, and 7 bases stayed unmatched. The germline V gene encodes CDR1 SEHNR and CDR2 FQNEAQ (reference sequence). The CDR3 is made up of 15 amino acids. CDR3 coding DNA: TGTGCCAGCCGCAACCGGGACAGGGGCACCGGGGAGCTGTTTTTT. Translated: CASRNRDRGTGELFF.